Following are 13 T cell receptor beta chains from one sample sequenced in a study of T cell responses to AZD1222 COVID-19 vaccine. Here immunoSEQ multiplex PCR was the method, and the copy in TCRdb shows in-frame clones only, minus some. This table holds 100,000 to 150,000 clones, just over 90% found once. The sequencing here drew on peripheral blood, taken on day 0 of AZD1222 vaccination. All receptors derive from an adult in good health.

The rearrangement links TRBV3-1 (or the pseudogene TRBV3-2) to TRBJ2-7; D not certain. This CDR3 spans 14 amino acids. The V and J ends lost 0 bases and 3 bases respectively, with 9 bases between them. In germline, CDR1 is LGHDT, CDR2 YNNKEL (reference sequence). CDR3 nucleotide sequence: TGTGCCAGCAGCCAAGACCCGGCAAACTACGAGCAGTACTTC. Translation: CASSQDPANYEQYF.

The CDR3 coding sequence is TGTGCCAGCAGCTTACAGGGTCTAGCACGGTTTCGGTCCGAGCAGTACTTC. As protein: CASSLQGLARFRSEQYF. The chain links TRBV7-9 to TRBJ2-7; D possibly uses TRBD1 or TRBD2 (5 bases each). V lost 2 bases, J lost 6 bases, and 23 bases lay in between. CDR1 SEHNR and CDR2 FQNEAQ come from the germline V gene (reference sequence). CDR3 length: 17 amino acids.

V and J are TRBV7-2 and TRBJ2-5, with 14 bases matching TRBD2. CDR3 length: 16 residues. Trimming cost V 4 bases and J 5 bases; bases outside gene matches: 6. From germline, CDR1 is SGHTA and CDR2 FQGNSA. In DNA form, the CDR3 reads TGTGCCAGCAGCTGGGGACTAGCGGGGGCCGGGGAGACCCAGTACTTC. This codes for CASSWGLAGAGETQYF.

This clone has more than one count but fewer than ten. The V gene is TRBV10-1, the J gene TRBJ2-5; TRBD2 agrees at 10 bases. The V segment lost 4 bases and the J segment 2 bases; nucleotides outside the gene matches: 4. This CDR3 comprises 15 residues. Germline V lookup: CDR1 WNHNN, CDR2 SYGVQD (reference sequence). The CDR3 sequence is CASSVVAGGQETQYF. The CDR3 DNA reads TGCGCCAGCAGTGTTGTAGCGGGAGGTCAAGAGACCCAGTACTTC.

The chain links TRBV6-5 to TRBJ1-5; TRBD1 matches at 9 bases. The CDR3 covers 14 residues. The V gene end was trimmed by 6 bases and the J gene end by 7 bases; junction bases not matched to a gene: 7. Germline-derived CDR1 and CDR2 are MNHEY and SVGAGI. The CDR3 nucleotides are TGTGCCAGCAGCAAGACAGGGGGTGGGCAGCCCCAGCATTTT. It yields the protein CASSKTGGGQPQHF.

Only one count was recorded for this clone. The chain links TRBV4-2 to TRBJ1-1; possibly TRBD1 for D (5 bases). V was shortened by 0 bases and J by 4 bases, with 12 bases between the two germline ends. The length of the CDR3 is 15 residues. The V gene's germline CDR1 is LGHNA and CDR2 YNFKEQ. DNA of the CDR3: TGTGCCAGCAGCCAAGACCCAGGGAGGGGCACTGAAGCTTTCTTT. Translated, it gives CASSQDPGRGTEAFF.

The sample holds one count of this clone. The J gene is TRBJ1-2, the V gene TRBV5-4; maybe TRBD1 (6 bases). This CDR3 contains 16 residues. Germline assignment: CDR1 SGHNT and CDR2 YYREEE (reference sequence). Trimming took off 4 bases at V and 5 bases at J, with 21 bases between the two ends. CDR3 residues: CASSLATGRVGYGYTF. In nucleotides, the CDR3 is TGTGCCAGCAGCCTTGCCACAGGGAGAGTGGGGTATGGCTACACCTTC.

This chain connects TRBV27 to TRBJ1-6; D unclear. The CDR3 runs to 15 residues. Germline V gives CDR1 MNHEY, CDR2 SMNVEV (reference sequence). V lost 5 bases and J 2 bases, leaving 10 bases between the germline ends. The CDR3 region has the DNA TGTGCCAGCAGTGCGGGAGCTACCTATAATTCACCCCTCCACTTT. Residues: CASSAGATYNSPLHF.

This chain links TRBV5-5 with TRBJ2-1; TRBD2 matches 13 bases. The germline V gene has CDR1 SGHKS and CDR2 YYEKEE (reference sequence). With V trimmed by 2 bases and J by 6 bases, 11 bases remained unmatched. The CDR3 has 18 amino acids. CDR3 coding DNA: TGTGCCAGCAGCTTATGGACACCACGGACTAGCGGGGGCAATGAGCAGTTCTTC. Amino acid sequence: CASSLWTPRTSGGNEQFF.

CDR3 in DNA: TGTGCCAGCAGCCCCGCAGGGGGCCCCTATTGGGAGCAGTACTTC. This codes for CASSPAGGPYWEQYF. The chain employs TRBV7-9 and TRBJ2-7, with 8 bases that match TRBD1. After removal of 5 bases from V and 7 bases from J, the junction contained 13 bases not matched to a gene. CDR3 length: 15 amino acids. The V gene's germline CDR1 is SEHNR and CDR2 FQNEAQ (reference sequence). The full variable domain, rest sourced from reference TRBV7-9 and TRBJ2-7, is DTGVSQNPRHKITKRGQNVTFRCDPISEHNRLYWYRQTLGQGPEFLTYFQNEAQLEKSRLLSDRFSAERPKGSFSTLEIQRTEQGDSAMYLCASSPAGGPYWEQYFGPGTRLTVT.

This chain connects TRBV9 to TRBJ1-1; 8 bases are shared with TRBD1. V dropped 3 bases and J dropped 2; count of bases not matched to a gene: 6. The germline CDR1 and CDR2 sequences are SGDLS and YYNGEE. CDR3 length equals 15 residues. CDR3 nucleotide sequence: TGTGCCAGCAGCGACTCGACAGGGGTCAACACTGAAGCTTTCTTT. It encodes CASSDSTGVNTEAFF.

The chain couples TRBV7-6 to TRBJ1-6; no clear D. The V end lost 3 bases, the J end lost 5 bases, and 11 bases lay between the germline ends. The CDR3 runs to 15 residues. Per germline, CDR1 SGHVS and CDR2 FNYEAQ. CDR3 in DNA: TGTGCCAGCAGCTTGGACCGGGGTGATAATTCACCCCTCCACTTT. Protein sequence: CASSLDRGDNSPLHF.

The V and J genes are TRBV13 and TRBJ2-7; TRBD1 aligns across 8 bases. This CDR3 has 16 residues. Germline values: CDR1 PRHDT, CDR2 FYEKMQ (reference sequence). Trimming cost V 0 bases and J 7 bases; bases outside gene matches: 11. CDR3 coding DNA: TGTGCCAGCAGCTTAGGCTCCCAGGGGGCTTCGGGGGAGCAGTACTTC. Its protein is CASSLGSQGASGEQYF.